Following are 27 T cell receptor beta chains from one sample sequenced in a study of T cells in women clearing cervical HPV infection. The data were produced by immunoSEQ multiplex PCR, yet TCRdb's version contains in-frame clones alone and is incomplete. The sample has 20,000 to 25,000 clones. Sequences were obtained from blood buffy coat. The receptors originated from a woman aged 18 to 75 with a cervical HPV16 infection that either progressed to CIN3+ or cleared (not recorded which).

To note about this clone: The read halts 3 residues ahead of the CDR3 end, with the missing end drawn from the germline J gene. The J gene is TRBJ1-1, the V gene TRBV14, with D perhaps matching TRBD1 (6 bases). V was cut by 1 base and J by 5 bases, with 8 bases left in between. CDR3 length equals 13 residues. Per germline, CDR1 SGHDN and CDR2 FVKESK. The CDR3 reads CASSQVRGTEAFF. CDR3 DNA (partial): TGTGCCAGCAGCCAAGTGAGGGGGACTGAA.

A word on this clone: The observed sequence ends 3 residues before the CDR3 terminus, with the missing tail filled in from the germline J gene. The genes are TRBV11-2 and TRBJ1-3, with D possibly matching TRBD1 (5 bases). This CDR3 comprises 15 residues. Trimming shortened V by 6 bases and J by 1 base, and 13 bases separated the two germline ends. Germline V gives CDR1 SGHAT, CDR2 FQNNGV. The sequenced CDR3 bases are TGTGCCAGCAGGCCAATTAGGGGTTCTGGAAACACC. Its protein is CASRPIRGSGNT. The entire CDR3 is CASRPIRGSGNTIYF.

On this clone itself: Sequence at one end of the junction differs from germline and may be a read error. With the read ending 3 residues before the CDR3 end, the germline J gene is used to fill in that end. This same CDR3 is encoded by further DNA sequences in the sample. The rearrangement uses TRBV12-5 and TRBJ1-6, with a tentative D call TRBD1 (5 bases). The germline CDR1 and CDR2 sequences are LGHNT and FRNRAP. CDR3 length: 16 amino acids. The sequenced part of the CDR3 DNA is TGTGCTAGTGGTTTCACTCGGGACTCGGGTAATTCGCCC. Protein sequence: CASGFTRDSGNSP. The entire CDR3 is CASGFTRDSGNSPLHF. Combining the CDR3 with reference TRBV12-5 and TRBJ1-6 gives the whole variable domain DARVTQTPRHKVTEMGQEVTMRCQPILGHNTVFWYRQTMMQGLELLAYFRNRAPLDDSGMPKDRFSAEMPDATLATLKIQPSEPRDSAVYFCASGFTRDSGNSPLHFGNGTRLTVT.

Note on this clone: From the germline J gene comes the end of the CDR3, since the read stops 3 residues before it. The chain couples TRBV10-3 to TRBJ2-2; 8 nucleotides match TRBD1. J lost 3 bases, V lost 5 bases, and 5 bases had no gene match. Germline V gene data show CDR1 as ENHRY and CDR2 as SYGVKD. CDR3 length: 15 residues. Partial CDR3 DNA: TGTGCCATCAGTCGACAGGGGTCGGACACCGGGGAG. Residues: CAISRQGSDTGE. Given in full, the CDR3 is CAISRQGSDTGELFF.

Notes on this clone: The read terminates 3 residues before the CDR3 end, so the remaining end is supplied by the germline J gene. The chain joins TRBV20-1 to TRBJ2-5; the match to TRBD2 covers 13 bases. The germline V gene has CDR1 DFQATT and CDR2 SNEGSKA (reference sequence). V was pared by 2 bases and J by 2 bases, with 11 bases of the junction left unmatched. This CDR3 has 18 residues. CDR3 DNA, as far as it was read: TGCAGTGCTAGAAAGCGACTAGCGGGGGGCCGTACACAAGAGACC. Translated: CSARKRLAGGRTQET. The full CDR3 protein is CSARKRLAGGRTQETQYF.

As to this clone: The read comes to an end 3 residues before the CDR3 does, leaving the germline J gene to fill in the end. The chain links TRBV27 to TRBJ2-1; 8 bases are shared with TRBD2. Per germline, CDR1 MNHEY and CDR2 SMNVEV (reference sequence). The CDR3 has 16 residues. The J segment lost 4 bases and the V segment lost 6 bases, leaving 11 bases of the junction unmatched. This chain's CDR3 is CASRSIVAGSYNEQFF. Incomplete CDR3 DNA: TGTGCCAGCAGGTCTATAGTAGCGGGGTCATACAATGAG.

CDR3 in amino acids: CASNPGVGLAKNIQYF. The CDR3 DNA, read in part, is TGTGCCAGTAATCCAGGGGTAGGACTAGCCAAAAACATT. The chain links TRBV19 to TRBJ2-4, with D perhaps matching TRBD1 (6 bases). The CDR3 end is not reached by the read, which stops 3 residues before it; the germline J gene fills it in. There are 16 residues in the CDR3. Trimming pared 7 bases from V and 0 bases from J, leaving 16 bases between. Germline CDR1 LNHDA, CDR2 SQIVND (reference sequence).

In regard to this clone: The CDR3 end falls 3 residues outside the read, so it is completed with the germline J gene. The V gene is TRBV19, the J gene TRBJ2-1; D possibly corresponds to TRBD2 (7 bases). CDR1 is LNHDA, CDR2 SQIVND, per germline (reference sequence). Trimming pared 3 bases from V and 5 bases from J, leaving 17 bases between. This CDR3 is 16 amino acids long. CDR3 sequence reads: CASSIDVGGGHNEQFF. The sequenced part of the CDR3 DNA is TGTGCCAGTAGTATTGATGTGGGAGGGGGACACAATGAG.

Concerning this clone: Read sequence stops 3 residues before the CDR3 end, and the germline J gene provides the missing end. This rearrangement joins TRBV7-2 to TRBJ1-1; TRBD1 matches 7 bases. The CDR3 spans 13 residues. The J segment lost 6 bases and the V segment lost 3 bases, leaving 4 bases of the junction unmatched. CDR1 is SGHTA and CDR2 is FQGNSA in the germline V gene. CDR3 protein: CASSFSTGPEAFF. CDR3 DNA, as far as it was read: TGTGCCAGCAGCTTCTCGACAGGGCCTGAA.

As concerns this clone: The observed sequence ends 3 residues before the CDR3 terminus, with the missing tail filled in from the germline J gene. The chain has TRBV7-3 and TRBJ1-1; D unresolved. Germline CDR1 reads SGHTA; CDR2 reads FQGTGA. The CDR3 is made up of 10 amino acids. CDR3 DNA, as far as it was read: TGTGCCAGCAGCTTAAGCGGA. Translation: CASSLSG. The CDR3 reads in full as CASSLSGAFF.

In the case of this clone: The read ends 3 residues early relative to the CDR3; the germline J gene fills the gap. The chain recombines TRBV2 with TRBJ2-7, with TRBD1 matching 10 bases. V was pared by 11 bases and J by 2 bases, with 9 bases of the junction left unmatched. Germline CDR1 is SNHLY and CDR2 is FYNNEI. The CDR3 has 14 residues. The CDR3 is CAGNRDRGAYEQYF. The CDR3 bases that were read are TGTGCCGGGAACCGGGACAGGGGAGCCTACGAG. Looking up the rest from reference TRBV2 and TRBJ2-7 gives the full variable domain: EPEVTQTPSHQVTQMGQEVILRCVPISNHLYFYWYRQILGQKVEFLVSFYNNEISEKSEIFDDQFSVERPDGSNFTLKIRSTKLEDSAMYFCAGNRDRGAYEQYFGPGTRLTVT.

On this clone itself: Sequencing ends 3 residues short of the CDR3 end; the germline J gene provides the rest. The genes are TRBV12-3 or TRBV12-4 and TRBJ1-1; TRBD1 matches 7 bases. The CDR3 consists of 15 residues. After removal of 7 bases from V and 1 base from J, the junction contained 9 bases not matched to a gene. The sequenced CDR3 bases are TGTGCCAGCAACTTACACAGGGGTGGGAACACTGAA. Translating it yields CASNLHRGGNTE. The whole CDR3 sequence is CASNLHRGGNTEAFF.

Of note for this clone: The read falls 3 residues short of the CDR3 end, and the missing part is taken from the germline J gene. V is TRBV2 and J is TRBJ2-1; 8 bases line up with TRBD1. Germline CDR1 is SNHLY and CDR2 is FYNNEI. Trimming cost V 1 base and J 5 bases; bases outside gene matches: 4. CDR3 length: 15 residues. The part of the CDR3 DNA that was read is TGTGCCAGCAGTGAAGGGACAGGGCCCCACAATGAG. The encoded protein is CASSEGTGPHNE. The complete CDR3 reads CASSEGTGPHNEQFF.

In regard to this clone: The sequenced fragment ends 3 residues before the CDR3 boundary, so the rest is inferred from the germline J gene. This chain joins TRBV18 and TRBJ2-5, with TRBD2 matching over 7 bases. With 6 bases clipped from V and 1 base from J, the junction kept 8 bases outside the gene matches. Germline V gene lookup returns CDR1 KGHSH and CDR2 LQKENI. The CDR3 sequence is 15 residues long. CDR3 sequence reads: CASSPVAGCQETQYF. The CDR3 DNA, read in part, is TGTGCCAGCTCCCCGGTAGCGGGCTGCCAAGAGACC.

The CDR3 spells CASSFPDRVAHEQFF. The CDR3 bases that were read are TGCGCCAGCAGCTTCCCGGACAGGGTGGCCCATGAG. The rearrangement links TRBV5-1 to TRBJ2-1; TRBD1 agrees at 8 bases. Sequencing ends 3 residues short of the CDR3 end; the germline J gene provides the rest. The CDR3 extends over 15 amino acids. V dropped 2 bases and J dropped 8; count of bases not matched to a gene: 9. Germline CDR1 is SGHRS and CDR2 is YFSETQ.

In the case of this clone: The read terminates 3 residues before the CDR3 end, so the remaining end is supplied by the germline J gene. The chain joins TRBV6-1 to TRBJ2-7, with 10 bases matching TRBD1. This CDR3 region has 15 residues. V trimming: 7 bases; J trimming: 6 bases; junction bases outside the gene matches: 12. Germline CDR1 reads MNHNS; CDR2 reads SASEGT. The CDR3: CASIEPGTGVGEQYF. The sequenced CDR3 bases are TGTGCCAGCATTGAGCCCGGGACAGGGGTTGGCGAG.

For this clone: Sequencing ends 3 residues short of the CDR3 end; the germline J gene provides the rest. The chain is built from TRBV10-1 and TRBJ2-1, with TRBD2 as a possible D gene (5 bases). This CDR3 has 17 residues. CDR1 is WNHNN, CDR2 SYGVQD, per germline (reference sequence). V dropped 2 bases and J dropped 0 bases, with 14 bases sitting between them. This CDR3 is CASSESGGLSSYNEQFF. Partial CDR3 DNA: TGCGCCAGCAGTGAGAGTGGCGGGCTTAGCTCCTACAATGAG.

CDR3 DNA (partial): TGCGCCAGCAGGGGCGGGGAGACC. Protein product: CASRGGET. The entire CDR3 reads CASRGGETQYF. V is TRBV10-2 and J is TRBJ2-5, with D possibly matching TRBD2 (5 bases). The CDR3 end lies 3 residues beyond the end of the read and is filled in from the germline J gene. The CDR3 runs 11 residues. In germline, CDR1 is WSHSY, CDR2 SAAADI. Trimming stripped 6 bases from V and 5 bases from J, with 7 bases between.

As for this clone: The observed sequence ends 3 residues before the CDR3 terminus, with the missing tail filled in from the germline J gene. This chain joins TRBV6-2 or TRBV6-3 and TRBJ2-7; 11 bases are a match to TRBD1. Per the germline V gene, CDR1 is MNHEY and CDR2 is SVGEGT. This CDR3 region has 17 residues. After removal of 0 bases from V and 3 bases from J, the junction contained 7 bases not matched to a gene. CDR3 sequence reads: CASSYSPWDRGGYEQYF. CDR3 DNA, as far as it was read: TGTGCCAGCAGTTACTCCCCTTGGGACAGGGGGGGCTACGAG.

Turning to this clone: Read sequence stops 3 residues before the CDR3 end, and the germline J gene provides the missing end. The V and J genes are TRBV7-9 and TRBJ1-6; D call uncertain. CDR1 is SEHNR and CDR2 is FQNEAQ in the germline V gene (reference sequence). The CDR3 is 15 amino acids. With 10 bases removed from V and 1 base from J, the gap between germline ends came to 14 bases. CDR3 DNA, as far as it was read: TGTGCCACCCAACGGGGAGGGTCCTATAATTCACCC. Its protein product is CATQRGGSYNSP. The CDR3 as a whole reads CATQRGGSYNSPLHF. The full variable domain, in which reference TRBV7-9 and TRBJ1-6 provide the parts outside the CDR3, is DTGVSQNPRHKITKRGQNVTFRCDPISEHNRLYWYRQTLGQGPEFLTYFQNEAQLEKSRLLSDRFSAERPKGSFSTLEIQRTEQGDSAMYLCATQRGGSYNSPLHFGNGTRLTVT.

As to this clone: The read halts 3 residues ahead of the CDR3 end, with the missing end drawn from the germline J gene. The chain is built from TRBV30 and TRBJ1-1; a possible D gene is TRBD1 (5 bases). The V and J ends lost 2 bases and 2 bases respectively, with 15 bases between them. Germline V gives CDR1 GTSNPN, CDR2 SVGIG (reference sequence). The length of the CDR3 is 15 residues. The sequenced CDR3 bases are TGTGCCTGGAGTCTCTGGCAGGGACTAAACACTGAA. This gives the protein CAWSLWQGLNTE. The full CDR3 protein reads CAWSLWQGLNTEAFF.

Points on this clone: The read is 3 residues too short to cover the CDR3 end, so that end is filled in from the germline J gene. The genes are TRBV7-9 and TRBJ1-1; the D is unclear. CDR1 is SEHNR and CDR2 is FQNEAQ in the germline V gene (reference sequence). V dropped 0 bases and J dropped 2 bases, with 10 bases sitting between them. The length of the CDR3 is 15 residues. Incomplete CDR3 DNA: TGTGCCAGCAGCTTAGCGGCAGGATTAAACACTGAA. Translation: CASSLAAGLNTE. The whole CDR3 sequence is CASSLAAGLNTEAFF.

Worth noting for this clone: Read coverage stops 3 residues before the CDR3 terminus; the germline J gene supplies the remainder. The chain uses TRBV5-1 and TRBJ2-3; no firm D call. Germline V gives CDR1 SGHRS, CDR2 YFSETQ. The length of the CDR3 is 14 residues. Trimming took 1 base from V and 1 from J, leaving 7 bases between them. The CDR3 bases that were read are TGCGCCAGCAGCTTGTCCCCGGGCACAGATACG. The encoded protein is CASSLSPGTDT. Given in full, the CDR3 is CASSLSPGTDTQYF.

In the case of this clone: The read finishes 3 residues shy of the CDR3 end, and the germline J gene is used to complete it. The V gene is TRBV13, the J gene TRBJ2-2; 8 nucleotides match TRBD2. Germline values: CDR1 PRHDT, CDR2 FYEKMQ (reference sequence). This CDR3 spans 17 amino acids. V lost 0 bases, J lost 3 bases, and 6 bases stayed unmatched. CDR3 bases read: TGTGCCAGCAGCTTAGGAGGTAGCGGGGTCTACACCGGGGAG. Residues: CASSLGGSGVYTGE. From start to end, the CDR3 is CASSLGGSGVYTGELFF.

Points on this clone: The missing CDR3 end, 3 residues past where the read stops, is filled in from the germline J gene. V gene TRBV5-1 combines with J gene TRBJ2-6; no clear D gene. In germline, CDR1 is SGHRS, CDR2 YFSETQ. Trimming shortened V by 6 bases and J by 0 bases, and 4 bases separated the two germline ends. The CDR3 sequence is 13 residues long. The CDR3 loop reads CASKGSGANVLTF. The CDR3 DNA, read in part, is TGCGCCAGCAAGGGCTCTGGGGCCAACGTC. Combining the CDR3 with reference TRBV5-1 and TRBJ2-6 gives the whole variable domain KAGVTQTPRYLIKTRGQQVTLSCSPISGHRSVSWYQQTPGQGLQFLFEYFSETQRNKGNFPGRFSGRQFSNSRSEMNVSTLELGDSALYLCASKGSGANVLTFGAGSRLTVL.

CDR3 sequence: CASSRNSGDTQYF. The covered CDR3 bases are TGTGCCAGCAGCCGGAATAGCGGAGATACG. The genes are TRBV7-9 and TRBJ2-3; perhaps TRBD2 as D (6 bases). The observed sequence ends 3 residues before the CDR3 terminus, with the missing tail filled in from the germline J gene. Germline loops: CDR1 SEHNR, CDR2 FQNEAQ (reference sequence). The germline V and J ends were trimmed by 5 bases and 5 bases, with 11 bases remaining between them. CDR3 length: 13 residues.

Turning to this clone: The read ends 3 residues early relative to the CDR3; the germline J gene fills the gap. This sequence joins TRBV10-3 and TRBJ1-1, with 7 nucleotides matching TRBD1. The V gene end was trimmed by 3 bases and the J gene end by 3 bases; junction bases not matched to a gene: 4. The CDR3 totals 14 residues. Germline assignment: CDR1 ENHRY and CDR2 SYGVKD. Here the CDR3 reads CAISEFRGDTEAFF. Incomplete CDR3 DNA: TGTGCCATCAGTGAATTCAGGGGGGACACTGAA.